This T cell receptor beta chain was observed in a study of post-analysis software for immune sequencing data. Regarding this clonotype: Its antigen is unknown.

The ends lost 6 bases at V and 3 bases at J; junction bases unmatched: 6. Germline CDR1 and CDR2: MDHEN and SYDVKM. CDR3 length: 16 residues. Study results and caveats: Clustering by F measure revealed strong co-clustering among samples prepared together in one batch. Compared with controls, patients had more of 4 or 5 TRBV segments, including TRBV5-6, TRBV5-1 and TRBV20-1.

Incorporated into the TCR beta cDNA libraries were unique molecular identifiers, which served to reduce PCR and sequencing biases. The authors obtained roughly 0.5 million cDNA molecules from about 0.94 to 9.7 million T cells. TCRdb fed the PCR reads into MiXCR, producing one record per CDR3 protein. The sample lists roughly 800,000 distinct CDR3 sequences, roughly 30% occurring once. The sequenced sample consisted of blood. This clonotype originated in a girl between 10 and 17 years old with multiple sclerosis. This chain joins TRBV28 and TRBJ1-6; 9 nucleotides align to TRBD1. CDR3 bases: TGTGCCAGCAGCCTGGGGGGACAGGGCTATAATTCACCCCTCCACTTT. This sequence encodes CASSLGGQGYNSPLHF.